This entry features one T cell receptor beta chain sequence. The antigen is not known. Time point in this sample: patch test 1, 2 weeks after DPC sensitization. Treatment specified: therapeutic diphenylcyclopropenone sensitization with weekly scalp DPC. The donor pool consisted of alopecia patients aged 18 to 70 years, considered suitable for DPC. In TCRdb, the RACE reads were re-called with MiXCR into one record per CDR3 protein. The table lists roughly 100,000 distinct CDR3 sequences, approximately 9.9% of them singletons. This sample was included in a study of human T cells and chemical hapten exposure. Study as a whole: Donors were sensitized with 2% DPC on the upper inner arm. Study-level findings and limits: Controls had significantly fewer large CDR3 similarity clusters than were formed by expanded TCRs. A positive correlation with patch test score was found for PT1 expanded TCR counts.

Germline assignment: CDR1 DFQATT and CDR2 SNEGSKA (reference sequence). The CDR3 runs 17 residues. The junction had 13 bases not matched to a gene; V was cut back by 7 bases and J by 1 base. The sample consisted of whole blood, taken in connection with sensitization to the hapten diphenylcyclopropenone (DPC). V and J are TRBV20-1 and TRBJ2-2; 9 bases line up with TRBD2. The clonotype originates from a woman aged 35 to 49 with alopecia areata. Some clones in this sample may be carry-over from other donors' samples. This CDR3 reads CSVPGWASGVNTGELFF. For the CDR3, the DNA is TGCAGTGTCCCGGGCTGGGCTAGCGGGGTGAACACCGGGGAGCTGTTTTTT.